A single sample gave rise to the 29 T cell receptor beta chains below, sequenced in a study of cytomegalovirus exposure and HLA in healthy donors. The primer mix had 60 Vbeta and 13 Jbeta primers. Assay: immunoSEQ multiplex PCR; the TCRdb copy retains only in-frame clones and omits some. The data contain 90,000 to 100,000 clones, approximately 77% of them singletons. Sequences were obtained from PBMCs. These receptors originate from a woman in her 40s in good health and CMV-seronegative.

This chain uses TRBV9 with TRBJ1-2; weak D call: TRBD1 (6 bases). Trimming cost V 1 base and J 7 bases, with 11 bases left between them. This CDR3 is built from 13 residues. Germline V CDR1 and CDR2: SGDLS, YYNGEE. The CDR3 nucleotides read TGTGCCAGCAGCGTACCAGGGGTTAGTGGCTACACCTTC. This translates into CASSVPGVSGYTF. The variable domain in full, with the rest retrieved from reference TRBV9 and TRBJ1-2, is DSGVTQTPKHLITATGQRVTLRCSPRSGDLSVYWYQQSLDQGLQFLIQYYNGEERAKGNILERFSAQQFPDLHSELNLSSLELGDSALYFCASSVPGVSGYTFGSGTRLTVV.

There are a few counts of this clone. This chain joins TRBV30 and TRBJ1-2, with D possibly matching TRBD1 (6 bases). Germline V CDR1 and CDR2: GTSNPN, SVGIG (reference sequence). The CDR3 is 12 residues long. V dropped 3 bases and J dropped 8 bases, with 13 bases sitting between them. The CDR3 nucleotides are TGTGCCTGGAGACACAGGGTAGAGGGCTACACCTTC. It is translated as CAWRHRVEGYTF.

The chain is built from TRBV5-1 and TRBJ2-3; 7 positions agree with TRBD2. The CDR3 has 14 residues. V shed 3 bases, J shed 3 bases, and the junction held 4 bases outside the gene matches. Germline values: CDR1 SGHRS, CDR2 YFSETQ. The CDR3 DNA sequence: TGCGCCAGCAGCTCTCCAGCGGGGACAGATACGCAGTATTTT. Translation: CASSSPAGTDTQYF.

The rearrangement joins TRBV5-8 to TRBJ2-3; 7 nucleotides line up with TRBD1. The V segment lost 2 bases and the J segment 10 bases; nucleotides outside the gene matches: 10. Germline V gives CDR1 SGHTS, CDR2 YDEGEE. CDR3 size: 14 residues. The CDR3 nucleotides are TGTGCCAGCAGCTTCCCGACAGGGTGGCTTTCGCAGTATTTT. As protein: CASSFPTGWLSQYF. Variable domain in full (rest from reference TRBV5-8 and TRBJ2-3): EAGVTQSPTHLIKTRGQQATLRCSPISGHTSVYWYQQALGLGLQFLLWYDEGEERNRGNFPPRFSGRQFPNYSSELNVNALELEDSALYLCASSFPTGWLSQYFGPGTRLTVL.

This chain links TRBV6-5 with TRBJ1-1; 8 nucleotides align to TRBD1. Looked up from germline, CDR1 is MNHEY and CDR2 is SVGAGI. This CDR3 region has 15 residues. J gave up 4 bases and V 5 bases, and 9 bases lay outside the gene matches. The CDR3 region has the DNA TGTGCCAGCAGTGTACAGGGGGAATTTGGCACTGAAGCTTTCTTT. It specifies CASSVQGEFGTEAFF.

The rearrangement joins TRBV5-1 to TRBJ2-7; TRBD1 matches 12 bases. In germline, CDR1 is SGHRS, CDR2 YFSETQ. V gave up 4 bases and J gave up 5 bases; unmatched junction bases: 13. CDR3 size: 17 residues. The CDR3 region is CASSPGTGGADLHEQYF. In DNA, the CDR3 is TGCGCCAGCAGCCCTGGGACAGGGGGCGCCGATCTCCACGAGCAGTACTTC.

V and J are TRBV25-1 and TRBJ1-5; TRBD1 aligns across 9 bases. V lost 3 bases to trimming and J lost 4 bases; unmatched junction nucleotides: 13. The CDR3 is 18 residues long. Per the germline V gene, CDR1 is MGHDK and CDR2 is SYGVNS. The CDR3 DNA reads TGTGCCAGCAGTGATCACGGACAGGGGAGGGAAGAAAATCAGCCCCAGCATTTT. This codes for CASSDHGQGREENQPQHF.

This clone was counted between two and nine times. The rearrangement uses TRBV27 and TRBJ1-1; no reliable D call. CDR3 length: 13 residues. The ends were cut back, 8 bases at V and 0 bases at J, with 10 bases in the middle. Germline V gene data show CDR1 as MNHEY and CDR2 as SMNVEV (reference sequence). This CDR3 reads CASFQNLNTEAFF. As DNA, the CDR3 is TGTGCCAGCTTCCAAAATTTGAACACTGAAGCTTTCTTT.

The chain joins TRBV9 to TRBJ2-5, with TRBD2 as a possible D gene (6 bases). Germline V gives CDR1 SGDLS, CDR2 YYNGEE. The ends were cut back, 0 bases at V and 5 bases at J, with 17 bases in the middle. This CDR3 contains 16 residues. The CDR3, as DNA: TGTGCCAGCAGCGTAGAGGGGAAGGGGACTGAGGAGACCCAGTACTTC. It codes for CASSVEGKGTEETQYF.

This clone occurred a few times. The chain employs TRBV4-2 and TRBJ1-3; TRBD1 matches at 7 bases. Germline V gene sequence: CDR1 LGHNA, CDR2 YNFKEQ. The ends lost 1 base at V and 4 bases at J; junction bases unmatched: 10. The CDR3 spans 17 residues. Written as DNA, the CDR3 is TGTGCCAGCAGCCAAGTATCGTCGGGACAGAGCGGAAACACCATATATTTT. It is translated as CASSQVSSGQSGNTIYF.

The genes are TRBV15 and TRBJ2-3; D is undetermined. Germline-derived CDR1 and CDR2 are LNHNV and YYDKDF (reference sequence). The CDR3 is 16 amino acids. Trimming removed 3 bases at V and 3 bases at J, with 16 bases between. CDR3 coding DNA: TGTGCCACCAGCAGTCCGGGTCCCAGCAAAACAGATACGCAGTATTTT. This sequence encodes CATSSPGPSKTDTQYF.

The chain combines TRBV30 with TRBJ2-3; 9 nucleotides agree with TRBD2. The CDR3 has 19 amino acids. Germline trimming cut 1 base from V and 2 bases from J; bases unmatched to any gene: 16. Germline CDR1 is GTSNPN and CDR2 is SVGIG (reference sequence). The CDR3 region has the DNA TGTGCCTGGAGTGCCCAAGTTTCGGAGCGGGGGGACCCCACAGATACGCAGTATTTT. Residues: CAWSAQVSERGDPTDTQYF. Together with reference TRBV30 and TRBJ2-3, the CDR3 gives the full variable domain: SQTIHQWPATLVQPVGSPLSLECTVEGTSNPNLYWYRQAAGRGLQLLFYSVGIGQISSEVPQNLSASRPQDRQFILSSKKLLLSDSGFYLCAWSAQVSERGDPTDTQYFGPGTRLTVL.

This chain joins TRBV15 and TRBJ1-5; 8 bases map to TRBD1. The CDR3 totals 16 residues. V was clipped by 1 base and J by 2 bases; unmatched bases: 4. CDR1 is LNHNV, CDR2 YYDKDF, per germline (reference sequence). CDR3 sequence reads: CATSRVDRGGNQPQHF. The CDR3 bases are TGTGCCACCAGCAGAGTCGACAGGGGAGGCAATCAGCCCCAGCATTTT.

This clone was seen a single time. CDR3: CASSFGRGTDTQYF. The CDR3 DNA sequence: TGTGCCAGCAGCTTTGGGAGGGGGACAGATACGCAGTATTTT. The chain recombines TRBV5-8 with TRBJ2-3, with a possible D match to TRBD2 (7 bases). Germline assignment: CDR1 SGHTS and CDR2 YDEGEE. The CDR3 contains 14 residues. Between the trimmed V and J ends, which lost 2 bases and 3 bases, there was a span of 10 bases.

The chain employs TRBV11-2 and TRBJ2-7; maybe TRBD2 (6 bases). CDR3 size: 14 residues. The germline CDR1 and CDR2 sequences are SGHAT and FQNNGV. Between the trimmed V and J ends, which lost 5 bases and 3 bases, there was a span of 14 bases. CDR3 protein: CASSTGLQGYEQYF. Here the CDR3 DNA reads TGTGCCAGCAGCACGGGACTTCAGGGCTACGAGCAGTACTTC.

This chain links TRBV9 with TRBJ2-5; D is uncertain. CDR1 is SGDLS, CDR2 YYNGEE, per germline. The CDR3 consists of 15 residues. V was clipped by 0 bases and J by 5 bases, with 14 bases between them. CDR3 amino acids: CASSVGLGYEETQYF. The CDR3 DNA is TGTGCCAGCAGCGTAGGGCTAGGTTATGAGGAGACCCAGTACTTC.

This clone was recorded only once. The chain joins TRBV19 to TRBJ1-1, with unresolved D. The length of the CDR3 is 15 residues. Trimming cost V 3 bases and J 1 base, with 12 bases left between them. Germline CDR1 and CDR2: LNHDA and SQIVND (reference sequence). The chain's CDR3 is CASSITSSGNTEAFF. The CDR3 region has the DNA TGTGCCAGTAGTATTACCTCGTCGGGGAACACTGAAGCTTTCTTT.

With respect to this clone: In the same sample, other DNA sequences code for this CDR3. The CDR3 reads CASRGTGANYGYTF. DNA of the CDR3: TGTGCCAGCAGGGGGACAGGGGCCAACTATGGCTACACCTTC. The chain recombines TRBV2 with TRBJ1-2, with 10 bases aligning to TRBD1. CDR1 is SNHLY, CDR2 FYNNEI, per germline. Trimming cost V 6 bases and J 2 bases; bases outside gene matches: 3. The CDR3 contains 14 residues.

This chain connects TRBV2 to TRBJ2-7, with D tentatively TRBD1 (5 bases). The CDR3 consists of 13 residues. Between the trimmed V and J ends, which lost 1 base and 6 bases, there was a span of 10 bases. Germline assignment: CDR1 SNHLY and CDR2 FYNNEI. Here the CDR3 reads CASSEETGGEQYF. As DNA, the CDR3 is TGTGCCAGCAGTGAAGAAACAGGCGGCGAGCAGTACTTC.

CDR3 protein: CASSSSGGNSYEQYF. In nucleotides, the CDR3 is TGTGCCAGCAGCAGTTCGGGGGGGAACTCCTACGAGCAGTACTTC. The chain carries TRBV6-6 and TRBJ2-7, with 8 nucleotides matching TRBD2. The CDR3 runs 15 residues. V shed 6 bases, J shed 0 bases, and the junction held 7 bases outside the gene matches. Germline V gives CDR1 MNHNY, CDR2 SVGAGI (reference sequence).

The chain uses TRBV7-2 and TRBJ1-3; 7 positions agree with TRBD1. In germline, CDR1 is SGHTA, CDR2 FQGNSA. The CDR3 has 18 residues. After removal of 1 base from V and 2 bases from J, the junction contained 11 bases not matched to a gene. This chain's CDR3 is CASSLVGSGTGAGNTIYF. The CDR3 DNA follows: TGTGCCAGCAGCTTAGTCGGGTCCGGAACAGGGGCTGGAAACACCATATATTTT.

Comments on this clone: One junction end disagrees with the germline gene, perhaps due to a read error. The chain recombines TRBV6-1 with TRBJ2-5; 7 nucleotides match TRBD1. This CDR3 is built from 15 residues. CDR1 is MNHNS, CDR2 SASEGT, per germline. The CDR3 protein is CASSLGTSGTENQYF. CDR3 bases: TGTGCCAGCAGCCTGGGGACCTCCGGGACAGAGAACCAGTACTTC.

Comment on this clone: Additional DNA sequences in this sample encode the identical CDR3. The chain joins TRBV19 to TRBJ1-6; no firm D call. Germline CDR1 reads LNHDA; CDR2 reads SQIVND (reference sequence). There are 13 residues in the CDR3. V shed 1 base and J shed 10 bases, with 8 bases lying between them. In DNA form, the CDR3 reads TGTGCCAGTAGTATAGGGGGAGCGTCACCCCTCCACTTT. Its translation: CASSIGGASPLHF.

This clone was seen only a few times. This chain connects TRBV7-3 to TRBJ2-3; 10 bases line up with TRBD2. In germline, CDR1 is SGHTA, CDR2 FQGTGA. The V segment lost 2 bases and the J segment 4 bases; nucleotides outside the gene matches: 6. CDR3 length equals 16 residues. Here the CDR3 reads CASSLPLAGGPDTQYF. CDR3 in DNA: TGTGCCAGCAGCTTACCCTTAGCGGGGGGACCAGATACGCAGTATTTT.

In its sample, this clone was seen once. The chain links TRBV30 to TRBJ1-1; no clear D gene. Trimming pared 3 bases from V and 1 base from J, leaving 12 bases between. The CDR3 length is 14 residues. Germline values: CDR1 GTSNPN, CDR2 SVGIG (reference sequence). The CDR3: CAWRSGHGNTEAFF. CDR3 bases: TGTGCCTGGAGATCTGGGCATGGGAACACTGAAGCTTTCTTT.

The J gene is TRBJ2-7, the V gene TRBV18, with 13 bases fitting TRBD2. J gave up 0 bases and V 4 bases, and 3 bases lay outside the gene matches. This CDR3 contains 16 residues. The V gene's germline CDR1 is KGHSH and CDR2 LQKENI. The CDR3 loop reads CASSHGLAGDSYEQYF. The CDR3 DNA sequence: TGTGCCAGCTCACACGGACTAGCGGGGGACTCCTACGAGCAGTACTTC.

As regards this clone: One base away lies a much larger clone, so this may be a sequencing read error. The V and J genes are TRBV12-5 and TRBJ2-1; D is possibly TRBD1 (5 bases). This CDR3 contains 15 residues. The ends were cut back, 5 bases at V and 4 bases at J, with 15 bases in the middle. Per germline, CDR1 LGHNT and CDR2 FRNRAP. The CDR3 here is CASGPPYRSYNEQFF. CDR3 in DNA: TGTGCTAGTGGTCCACCGTACAGGTCGTACAATGAGCAGTTCTTC.

The chain links TRBV11-2 to TRBJ1-6; D is unclear. CDR3 length: 15 amino acids. Deletions cut 5 bases from V and 14 bases from J, with 22 bases between. Germline V gives CDR1 SGHAT, CDR2 FQNNGV. The CDR3 loop reads CASSLRVAGFVALHF. CDR3 nucleotides: TGTGCCAGCAGCCTACGGGTGGCCGGATTTGTGGCCCTCCACTTT.

This chain links TRBV5-1 with TRBJ2-7; 7 bases map to TRBD1. The V and J ends lost 4 bases and 4 bases, in that order; junction bases with no gene match: 5. This CDR3 comprises 13 residues. The germline gives CDR1 SGHRS, CDR2 YFSETQ. The DNA of the CDR3 is TGCGCCAGCAGCAGAATACAGGGGTACGAGCAGTACTTC. As protein: CASSRIQGYEQYF. Combining the CDR3 with reference TRBV5-1 and TRBJ2-7 gives the whole variable domain KAGVTQTPRYLIKTRGQQVTLSCSPISGHRSVSWYQQTPGQGLQFLFEYFSETQRNKGNFPGRFSGRQFSNSRSEMNVSTLELGDSALYLCASSRIQGYEQYFGPGTRLTVT.